The 21 T cell receptor beta chains listed next were all sequenced from one sample in a study of OX40 agonist ivuxolimab in advanced cancers. Sequencing was performed with immunoSEQ multiplex PCR; in TCRdb, only in-frame clones are kept and a portion is missing. The repertoire holds some 11,000 clones, with 78% as singletons. The sample in question was CD4+ or CD8+ T cells sorted from blood, obtained in a trial of the OX40 agonist ivuxolimab. Every receptor here comes from an adult with an advanced solid tumor such as melanoma, head and neck, liver or kidney cancer.

This clone was counted only a few times. V gene TRBV5-1 combines with J gene TRBJ2-1, with TRBD1 identical over 7 bases. The CDR3 totals 16 residues. The germline V gene encodes CDR1 SGHRS and CDR2 YFSETQ. Unmatched junction bases numbered 13, after V lost 0 bases and J lost 10 bases. The CDR3 DNA follows: TGCGCCAGCAGCTTGGCCGAGACAGGGACCTGGGAAGAGCAGTTCTTC. Translation gives CASSLAETGTWEEQFF.

This clone ranks as medium-sized. This chain joins TRBV30 and TRBJ1-2, with no clear D. Germline-derived CDR1 and CDR2 are GTSNPN and SVGIG (reference sequence). Trimming removed 4 bases from V and 4 bases from J, with 16 bases in between. This CDR3 contains 14 residues. The CDR3 sequence: CAWKTASGLYGYTF. CDR3 sequence (DNA): TGTGCCTGGAAGACCGCCTCGGGCCTCTATGGCTACACCTTC.

The chain uses TRBV29-1 and TRBJ2-3, with D tentatively TRBD1 (5 bases). Germline lookup yields CDR1 SQVTM and CDR2 ANQGSEA. With 7 bases removed from V and 5 bases from J, the gap between germline ends came to 16 bases. The CDR3 runs to 13 residues. The CDR3 DNA reads as TGCAGCGCATCCGGGTCCCAGGGAGATACGCAGTATTTT. It is translated as CSASGSQGDTQYF.

The rearrangement uses TRBV6-5 and TRBJ2-1; 8 bases agree with TRBD2. The germline V gene has CDR1 MNHEY and CDR2 SVGAGI. This CDR3 is 14 amino acids long. Trimming took 10 bases from V and 0 from J; bases not matched to a gene: 5. CDR3 coding DNA: TGTGCCACTACAAGCGGGAGCTCCTACAATGAGCAGTTCTTC. It encodes CATTSGSSYNEQFF.

This clone was detected only once. Compared with germline, one end of the junction differs, possibly owing to a read error. This rearrangement joins TRBV7-7 to TRBJ2-1; D tentatively reads TRBD1 or TRBD2 (5 bases each). Germline V gene sequence: CDR1 SSHAT, CDR2 FNYEAQ (reference sequence). This CDR3 has 12 amino acids. The CDR3: CASSRLGERQFF. The CDR3 coding sequence is TGTGCTAGCAGCCGTTTAGGGGAGCGGCAGTTCTTC.

V is TRBV6-6 and J is TRBJ2-7, with D maybe TRBD2 (5 bases). Trimming took 1 base from V and 5 from J, leaving 12 bases between them. Per the germline V gene, CDR1 is MNHNY and CDR2 is SVGAGI (reference sequence). The CDR3 consists of 14 residues. For the CDR3, the DNA is TGTGCCAGCAGTTACTTAAGTTCCGGGGACGAGCAGTACTTC. Its protein is CASSYLSSGDEQYF.

The rearrangement links TRBV10-3 to TRBJ2-5; TRBD1 or TRBD2 may be the D gene (6 bases each). The CDR3 has 13 amino acids. V lost 10 bases and J 3 bases, leaving 15 bases between the germline ends. Germline V gene lookup returns CDR1 ENHRY and CDR2 SYGVKD. This CDR3 reads CATGAGHEETQYF. Written as DNA, the CDR3 is TGTGCCACGGGGGCGGGGCATGAAGAGACCCAGTACTTC.

The chain combines TRBV5-1 with TRBJ1-4; D not resolved. The V end lost 2 bases, the J end lost 5 bases, and 4 bases lay between the germline ends. CDR1 and CDR2 (germline): SGHRS, YFSETQ. CDR3 length: 12 amino acids. This chain's CDR3 is CASSFGNEKLFF. In nucleotides, the CDR3 is TGCGCCAGCAGCTTCGGAAATGAAAAACTGTTTTTT.

The CDR3 reads CASSGGVLNQPQHF. The CDR3, as DNA: TGTGCCAGCAGTGGAGGGGTCCTCAATCAGCCCCAGCATTTT. The V and J genes are TRBV6-1 and TRBJ1-5; possibly TRBD1 for D (5 bases). This CDR3 is 14 amino acids long. Trimming pared 4 bases from V and 3 bases from J, leaving 10 bases between. Germline loops: CDR1 MNHNS, CDR2 SASEGT.

The chain recombines TRBV5-5 with TRBJ2-5, with D possibly being TRBD1 (6 bases). The germline gives CDR1 SGHKS, CDR2 YYEKEE (reference sequence). CDR3 length equals 13 residues. V gave up 2 bases and J gave up 5 bases, with 10 bases separating them. CDR3: CASSFYRAETQYF. DNA for the CDR3: TGTGCCAGCAGCTTCTACAGGGCGGAGACCCAGTACTTC.

The rearrangement joins TRBV6-4 to TRBJ2-1, with 11 bases that match TRBD2. The length of the CDR3 is 15 residues. The ends lost 5 bases at V and 5 bases at J; junction bases unmatched: 5. In germline, CDR1 is MRHNA, CDR2 SNTAGT. This CDR3 is CASSYASGGNNEQFF. For the CDR3, the DNA is TGTGCCAGCAGTTACGCTAGCGGGGGGAACAATGAGCAGTTCTTC.

The chain links TRBV2 to TRBJ1-1; D ambiguous. This CDR3 comprises 10 residues. Germline CDR1 reads SNHLY; CDR2 reads FYNNEI. Trimming took off 7 bases at V and 3 bases at J, with 3 bases between the two ends. CDR3 coding DNA: TGTGCCAGCATCCACACTGAAGCTTTCTTT. Translation gives CASIHTEAFF.

The chain carries TRBV6-1 and TRBJ2-7; D possibly corresponds to TRBD1 (6 bases). Trimming took off 0 bases at V and 5 bases at J, with 11 bases between the two ends. The germline CDR1 and CDR2 sequences are MNHNS and SASEGT. CDR3 length: 14 amino acids. CDR3 protein: CASSEAGTINEQYF. The CDR3 nucleotides are TGTGCCAGCAGTGAAGCCGGGACAATTAACGAGCAGTACTTC.

V gene TRBV27 combines with J gene TRBJ1-2; 9 bases map to TRBD1. V lost 7 bases to trimming and J lost 8 bases; unmatched junction nucleotides: 8. Germline V lookup: CDR1 MNHEY, CDR2 SMNVEV (reference sequence). The CDR3 covers 13 residues. CDR3 sequence (DNA): TGTGCCAGCACCCGGACAGGGGATTTCGGCTACACCTTC. This gives the protein CASTRTGDFGYTF.

The chain recombines TRBV6-6 with TRBJ2-7, with 7 bases aligning to TRBD1. The junction had 4 bases not matched to a gene; V was cut back by 7 bases and J by 1 base. The length of the CDR3 is 13 residues. CDR1 is MNHNY, CDR2 SVGAGI, per germline (reference sequence). CDR3 residues: CASTQGVSYEQYF. The CDR3 DNA follows: TGTGCCAGCACCCAGGGGGTTTCCTACGAGCAGTACTTC.

The genes are TRBV19 and TRBJ1-4; a weak D match, TRBD1 (5 bases). Per the germline V gene, CDR1 is LNHDA and CDR2 is SQIVND (reference sequence). The CDR3 has 15 residues. V was trimmed by 5 bases and J by 2 bases, leaving 12 bases between them. The CDR3 loop reads CASSPGTATNEKLFF. The DNA of the CDR3 is TGTGCCAGTAGTCCAGGGACGGCTACTAATGAAAAACTGTTTTTT.

The chain links TRBV5-6 to TRBJ2-7, with a weak D call TRBD2 (5 bases). This CDR3 region has 15 residues. Trimming stripped 4 bases from V and 6 bases from J, with 20 bases between. CDR1 SGHDT and CDR2 YYEEEE come from the germline V gene. DNA for the CDR3: TGTGCCAGCAGCCTGGCGGGTTTACGGTCCGCCGAGCAGTACTTC. Its protein is CASSLAGLRSAEQYF. The full variable domain, in which reference TRBV5-6 and TRBJ2-7 provide the parts outside the CDR3, is DAGVTQSPTHLIKTRGQQVTLRCSPKSGHDTVSWYQQALGQGPQFIFQYYEEEERQRGNFPDRFSGHQFPNYSSELNVNALLLGDSALYLCASSLAGLRSAEQYFGPGTRLTVT.

This clone is medium-sized (0.01 to 0.1%). The chain has TRBV27 and TRBJ1-2; 8 nucleotides align to TRBD1. The CDR3 runs 13 residues. J was trimmed by 8 bases and V by 5 bases; bases with no gene match: 7. Germline-derived CDR1 and CDR2 are MNHEY and SMNVEV (reference sequence). CDR3 nucleotide sequence: TGTGCCAGCAGTCCCAGGGGGCTAGGGGGCTACACCTTC. Its protein is CASSPRGLGGYTF.

This chain uses TRBV7-8 with TRBJ2-7, with 10 positions matching TRBD2. V lost 0 bases, J lost 6 bases, and 2 bases stayed unmatched. CDR3 size: 14 residues. Per the germline V gene, CDR1 is SGHVS and CDR2 is FQNEAQ. The CDR3 spells CASSLARLAGEQYF. The CDR3 region has the DNA TGTGCCAGCAGCTTAGCGCGACTAGCGGGCGAGCAGTACTTC.

This clone is classed as medium-sized. The chain combines TRBV6-1 with TRBJ2-1; a possible D gene is TRBD1 (5 bases). The CDR3 loop spans 14 amino acids. Germline CDR1 reads MNHNS; CDR2 reads SASEGT. Trimming pared 7 bases from V and 4 bases from J, leaving 14 bases between. The CDR3: CASIDQGIYNEQFF. DNA for the CDR3: TGTGCCAGCATAGACCAGGGAATTTACAATGAGCAGTTCTTC.

The genes are TRBV23-1 and TRBJ2-5; D perhaps matches TRBD1 (6 bases). TRBV23-1 has ORF status, its function being uncertain. V was cut by 6 bases and J by 6 bases, with 17 bases left in between. This CDR3 region has 14 residues. In nucleotides, the CDR3 is TGCGCCAGCAGGGTACAGGGTAGGGAACAGACCCAGTACTTC. This sequence encodes CASRVQGREQTQYF.